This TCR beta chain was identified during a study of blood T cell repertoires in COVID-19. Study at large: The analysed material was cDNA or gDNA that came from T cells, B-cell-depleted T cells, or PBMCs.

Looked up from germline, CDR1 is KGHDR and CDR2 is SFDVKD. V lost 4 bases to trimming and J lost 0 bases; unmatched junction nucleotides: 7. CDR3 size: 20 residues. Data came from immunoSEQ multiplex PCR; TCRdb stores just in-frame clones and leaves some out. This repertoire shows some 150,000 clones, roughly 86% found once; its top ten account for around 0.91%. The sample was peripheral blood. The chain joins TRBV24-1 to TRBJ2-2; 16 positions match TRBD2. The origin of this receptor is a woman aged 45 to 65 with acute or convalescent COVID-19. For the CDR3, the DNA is TGTGCCACCAGTGAATCCTCGGGACTAGCGGGAGGGGCGAACACCGGGGAGCTGTTTTTT. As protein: CATSESSGLAGGANTGELFF.